A selection of T cell receptor beta chains follows, all from one sample in a study of T-cell memory formation after mild COVID-19. TCRdb processed the 5' RACE reads anew with MiXCR; each CDR3 protein has one entry. The sample lists about 600,000 distinct CDR3 sequences; about 20% were seen once. What was sequenced was PBMCs or a T cell subset sorted from them (not recorded which). These receptors all stem from an adult woman who had mild COVID-19 (a few samples of this study predate the infection). Cell type and time point are not known. Each CDR3 is given without its conserved first and last residue. The D gene is left open where the match is weak.

j_gene,d_gene,v_gene,CDR3aa
TRBJ2-1,-,TRBV7-2,ASSSAPSRLEEQF
TRBJ2-7,-,TRBV12-3/TRBV12-4,ASSLRHYEQY
TRBJ2-3,-,TRBV12-3/TRBV12-4,ASSLARVSTDTQY
TRBJ2-5,TRBD1,TRBV5-1,ASSSGQGRQETQY
TRBJ1-1,-,TRBV14,ASSLLPGVAEAF
TRBJ2-7,TRBD2,TRBV29-1,SVGLAGVYEQY
TRBJ1-1,-,TRBV3-1,ASSQDFGDMNTEAF
TRBJ2-7,TRBD2,TRBV11-2,ASSLAKLAGPPYEQY
TRBJ1-1,-,TRBV3-1,ASSQARDTEAF
TRBJ2-3,-,TRBV7-9,ASSPRPGTTDTQY
TRBJ1-1,-,TRBV6-1,ASRIMGGNTEAF
TRBJ1-2,TRBD1,TRBV6-2/TRBV6-3,ATSDRPNYGYT
TRBJ2-7,TRBD2,TRBV7-6,ASSLIGGEYEQY
TRBJ1-5,-,TRBV18,ASSPGGYSNQPQH
TRBJ2-1,-,TRBV7-9,ASSLPQGIDQF
TRBJ2-3,-,TRBV10-3,AIRTGDSTDTQY
TRBJ1-2,-,TRBV18,ASSPPGNRDYGYT
TRBJ2-1,TRBD2,TRBV5-4,ASSSRASGDEQF
TRBJ1-1,TRBD1,TRBV25-1,ASSEWDRGWGPEAF
TRBJ2-5,TRBD2,TRBV7-8,ASSPRKRGGLETQY
TRBJ2-2,-,TRBV19,ASSWGRRSTGELF
TRBJ2-1,TRBD1,TRBV30,AWSIGQGPNEQF
TRBJ2-1,-,TRBV20-1,SASDRFYNEQF
TRBJ1-5,-,TRBV3-1,ASSQAGVIQPQH
TRBJ2-7,-,TRBV28,ASSRAPSYEQY
TRBJ2-7,-,TRBV6-6,ASSYSQGTSYEQY
TRBJ1-1,TRBD1,TRBV24-1,ATSLGTGNTEAF
TRBJ2-1,-,TRBV12-3/TRBV12-4,ASSPRGFARTYNEQF
TRBJ2-6,-,TRBV21-1,ASSKDLGKRGPSGANVLT
TRBJ2-7,TRBD2,TRBV2,ASRDRLAGDEQY
TRBJ1-2,-,TRBV12-3/TRBV12-4,ASSPRAKGYYGYT
TRBJ2-1,TRBD2,TRBV29-1,SVREGLAGGRNEQF
TRBJ2-1,-,TRBV7-6,ASSSSASGNEQF
TRBJ1-3,-,TRBV12-3/TRBV12-4,ASSRDNGNTIY
TRBJ1-6,-,TRBV4-1,ASSPPEAGDSPLH
TRBJ2-7,-,TRBV19,ASSKRIDGPYEQY
TRBJ2-1,-,TRBV12-3/TRBV12-4,ASSLSRRTVYNEQF
TRBJ2-2,-,TRBV28,ASITATGELF
TRBJ2-2,-,TRBV4-3,ASSRDLPPTGELF
TRBJ2-1,TRBD1,TRBV24-1,ATSDTTRQGTLYNEQF
TRBJ2-6,-,TRBV12-3/TRBV12-4,ASRGIHTGANVLT
TRBJ2-1,TRBD1,TRBV12-3/TRBV12-4,ASSSRGQGYGNEQF
TRBJ1-5,TRBD1,TRBV20-1,SASGQVDQPQH
TRBJ1-6,TRBD1,TRBV5-1,ASSPGTGDSPLH
TRBJ1-2,-,TRBV4-2,ASSHPGQPYGYT
TRBJ2-1,TRBD2,TRBV6-2/TRBV6-3,ASSRKAGSYNEQF
TRBJ2-1,TRBD2,TRBV7-6,ASSSSGRYRNEQF
TRBJ2-7,-,TRBV4-2,ASSQWARYEQY
TRBJ2-7,-,TRBV2,ASSVVRVYDQY